What follows describes a single T cell receptor beta chain. Looked up from germline, CDR1 is SGHDN and CDR2 is FVKESK. Trimming removed 4 bases at V and 2 bases at J, with 15 bases between. CDR3 size: 15 residues. This specimen comes from a study of patients and donors after allogeneic stem cell transplantation. In TCRdb, the RT-PCR reads were re-called with MiXCR into one record per CDR3 protein. The sample lists about 210,000 distinct CDR3 sequences; 38% were seen once. The J gene is TRBJ2-7, the V gene TRBV14; a possible D gene is TRBD1 (6 bases). Material for sequencing was blood, either unsorted or a sorted T cell fraction (not recorded which). This TCR derives from a human donor who was either an allogeneic HSCT recipient or a stem cell or donor lymphocyte infusion donor (not recorded which). It is not recorded whose cells these are; they may come from a transplant donor. CDR3 DNA sequence: TGTGCCAGCAGCCCCTGGGGGACAACTACCTACGAGCAGTACTTC. Translating gives CASSPWGTTTYEQYF.